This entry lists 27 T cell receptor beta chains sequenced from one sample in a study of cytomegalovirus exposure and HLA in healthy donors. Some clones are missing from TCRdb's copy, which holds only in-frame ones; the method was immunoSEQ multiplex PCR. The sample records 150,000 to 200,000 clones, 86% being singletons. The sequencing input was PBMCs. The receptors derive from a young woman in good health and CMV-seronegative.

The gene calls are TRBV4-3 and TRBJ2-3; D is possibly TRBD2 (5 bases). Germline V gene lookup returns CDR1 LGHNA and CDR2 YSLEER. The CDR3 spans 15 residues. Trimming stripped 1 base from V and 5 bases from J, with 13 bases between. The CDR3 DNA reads TGCGCCAGCAGCCAAGTTTGGGTAAGCGGAGATACGCAGTATTTT. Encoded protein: CASSQVWVSGDTQYF.

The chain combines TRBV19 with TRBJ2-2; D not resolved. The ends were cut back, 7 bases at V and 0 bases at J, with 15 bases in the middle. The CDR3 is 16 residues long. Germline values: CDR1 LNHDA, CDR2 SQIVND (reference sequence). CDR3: CASMAWGRSNTGELFF. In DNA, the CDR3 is TGTGCCAGTATGGCATGGGGTCGGTCGAACACCGGGGAGCTGTTTTTT.

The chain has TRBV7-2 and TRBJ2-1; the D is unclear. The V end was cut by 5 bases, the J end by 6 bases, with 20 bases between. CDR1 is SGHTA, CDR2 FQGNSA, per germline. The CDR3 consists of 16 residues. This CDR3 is CASSPRTKSIFNEQFF. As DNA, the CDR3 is TGTGCCAGCAGCCCCCGGACCAAATCTATCTTCAATGAGCAGTTCTTC. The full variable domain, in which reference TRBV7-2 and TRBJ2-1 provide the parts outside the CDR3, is GAGVSQSPSNKVTEKGKDVELRCDPISGHTALYWYRQSLGQGLEFLIYFQGNSAPDKSGLPSDRFSAERTGGSVSTLTIQRTQQEDSAVYLCASSPRTKSIFNEQFFGPGTRLTVL.

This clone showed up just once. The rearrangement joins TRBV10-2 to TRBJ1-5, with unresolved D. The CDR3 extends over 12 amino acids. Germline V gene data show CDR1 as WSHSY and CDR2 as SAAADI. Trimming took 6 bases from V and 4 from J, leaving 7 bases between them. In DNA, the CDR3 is TGCGCCAGCAGCCAAGGGAATCAGCCCCAGCATTTT. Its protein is CASSQGNQPQHF.

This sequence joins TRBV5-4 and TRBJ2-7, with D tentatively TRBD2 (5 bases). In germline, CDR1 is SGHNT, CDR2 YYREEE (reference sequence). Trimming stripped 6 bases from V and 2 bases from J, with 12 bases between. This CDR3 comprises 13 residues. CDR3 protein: CASNGPGTYEQYF. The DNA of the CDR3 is TGTGCCAGCAACGGACCCGGGACCTACGAGCAGTACTTC.

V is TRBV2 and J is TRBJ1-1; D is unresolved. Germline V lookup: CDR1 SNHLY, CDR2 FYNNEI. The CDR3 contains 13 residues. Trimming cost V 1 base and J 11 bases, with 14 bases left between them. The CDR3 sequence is CASSEGAGSGAFF. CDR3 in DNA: TGTGCCAGCAGTGAAGGCGCGGGCTCGGGGGCTTTCTTT. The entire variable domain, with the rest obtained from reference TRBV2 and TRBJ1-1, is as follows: EPEVTQTPSHQVTQMGQEVILRCVPISNHLYFYWYRQILGQKVEFLVSFYNNEISEKSEIFDDQFSVERPDGSNFTLKIRSTKLEDSAMYFCASSEGAGSGAFFGQGTRLTVV.

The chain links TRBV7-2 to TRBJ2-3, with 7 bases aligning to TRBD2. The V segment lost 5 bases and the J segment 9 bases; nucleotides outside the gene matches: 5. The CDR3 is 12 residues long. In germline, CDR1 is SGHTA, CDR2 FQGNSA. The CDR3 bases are TGTGCCAGCAGCACCTTCGGGGGGACGCAGTATTTT. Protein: CASSTFGGTQYF. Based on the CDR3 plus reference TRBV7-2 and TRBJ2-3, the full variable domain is GAGVSQSPSNKVTEKGKDVELRCDPISGHTALYWYRQSLGQGLEFLIYFQGNSAPDKSGLPSDRFSAERTGGSVSTLTIQRTQQEDSAVYLCASSTFGGTQYFGPGTRLTVL.

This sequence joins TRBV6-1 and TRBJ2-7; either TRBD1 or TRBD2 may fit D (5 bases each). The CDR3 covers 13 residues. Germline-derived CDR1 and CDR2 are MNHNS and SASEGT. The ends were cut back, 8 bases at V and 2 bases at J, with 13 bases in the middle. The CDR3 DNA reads TGTGCCAGCTCCGGGACGGTGGCCTACGAGCAGTACTTC. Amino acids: CASSGTVAYEQYF.

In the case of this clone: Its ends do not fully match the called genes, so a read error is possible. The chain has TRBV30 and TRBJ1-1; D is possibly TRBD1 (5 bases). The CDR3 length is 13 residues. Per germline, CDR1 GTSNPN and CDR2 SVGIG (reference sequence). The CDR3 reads CAWSTNAGAMERF. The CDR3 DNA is TGTGCCTGGAGTACAAATGCCGGGGCGATGGAAAGGTTT.

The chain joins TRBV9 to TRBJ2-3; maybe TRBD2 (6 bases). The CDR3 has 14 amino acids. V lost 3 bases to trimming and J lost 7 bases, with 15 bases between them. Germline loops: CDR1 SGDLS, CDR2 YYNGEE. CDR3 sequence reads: CASSGGDKPYTQYF. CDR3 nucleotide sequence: TGTGCCAGCAGCGGGGGGGATAAGCCATATACGCAGTATTTT.

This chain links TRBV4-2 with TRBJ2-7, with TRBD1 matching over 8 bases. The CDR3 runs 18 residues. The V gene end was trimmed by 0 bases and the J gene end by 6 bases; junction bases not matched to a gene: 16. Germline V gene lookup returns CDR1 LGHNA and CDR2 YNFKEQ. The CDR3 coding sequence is TGTGCCAGCAGCCAAGATCGGCTTTGCGGACAGGGCGGTTGCGAGCAGTACTTC. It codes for CASSQDRLCGQGGCEQYF.

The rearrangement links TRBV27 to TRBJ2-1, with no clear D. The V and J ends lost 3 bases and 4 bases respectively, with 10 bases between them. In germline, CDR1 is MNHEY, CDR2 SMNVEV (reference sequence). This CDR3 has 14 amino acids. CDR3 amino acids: CASSFGQTYNEQFF. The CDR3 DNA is TGTGCCAGCAGTTTCGGTCAGACTTACAATGAGCAGTTCTTC.

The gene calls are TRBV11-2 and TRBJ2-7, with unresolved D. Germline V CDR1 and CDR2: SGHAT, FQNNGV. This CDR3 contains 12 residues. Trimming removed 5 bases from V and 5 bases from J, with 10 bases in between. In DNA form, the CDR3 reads TGTGCCAGCAGCCCCAACAGAGACGAGCAGTACTTC. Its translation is CASSPNRDEQYF.

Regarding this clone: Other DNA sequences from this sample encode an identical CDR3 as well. The CDR3 spells CASSLKGTGTGYGYTF. The DNA for the CDR3 is TGTGCCAGCAGTTTAAAAGGTACCGGGACAGGGTATGGCTACACCTTC. V usage is TRBV27 and J usage is TRBJ1-2; TRBD1 matches at 9 bases. The germline V gene encodes CDR1 MNHEY and CDR2 SMNVEV (reference sequence). V lost 2 bases, J lost 5 bases, and 9 bases stayed unmatched. The CDR3 spans 16 residues.

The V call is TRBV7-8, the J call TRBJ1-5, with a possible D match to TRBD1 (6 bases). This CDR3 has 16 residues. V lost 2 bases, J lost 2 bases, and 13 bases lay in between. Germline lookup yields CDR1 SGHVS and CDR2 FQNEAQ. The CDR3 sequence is CASSLNRQEGNQPQHF. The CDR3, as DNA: TGTGCCAGCAGCTTAAATCGACAGGAGGGCAATCAGCCCCAGCATTTT.

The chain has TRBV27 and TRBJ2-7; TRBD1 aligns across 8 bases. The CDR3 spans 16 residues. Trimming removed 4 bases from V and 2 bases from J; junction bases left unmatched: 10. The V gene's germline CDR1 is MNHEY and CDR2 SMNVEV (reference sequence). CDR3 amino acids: CASSSDRGPNPYEQYF. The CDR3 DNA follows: TGTGCCAGCAGTTCAGACAGGGGCCCAAACCCCTACGAGCAGTACTTC.

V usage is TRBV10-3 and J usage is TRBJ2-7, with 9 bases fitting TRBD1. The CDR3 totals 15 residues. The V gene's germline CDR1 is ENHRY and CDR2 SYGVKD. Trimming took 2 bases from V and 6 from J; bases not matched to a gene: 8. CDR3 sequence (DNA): TGTGCCATCAGTGAGACCGGGACAGGGTTCTCCGAGCAGTACTTC. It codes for CAISETGTGFSEQYF.

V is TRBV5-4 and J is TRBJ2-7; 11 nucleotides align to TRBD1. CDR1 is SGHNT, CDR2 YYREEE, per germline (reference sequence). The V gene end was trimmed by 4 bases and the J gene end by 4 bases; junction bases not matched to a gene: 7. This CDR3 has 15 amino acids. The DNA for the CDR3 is TGTGCCAGCAGCCCGGGACAGGGGGTTCGGTACGAGCAGTACTTC. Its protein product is CASSPGQGVRYEQYF.

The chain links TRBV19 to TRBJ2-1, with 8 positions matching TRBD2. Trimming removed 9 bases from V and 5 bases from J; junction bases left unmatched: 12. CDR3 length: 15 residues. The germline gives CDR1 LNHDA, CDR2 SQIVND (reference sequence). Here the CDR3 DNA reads TGTGCCAGCTCGCCGCGGGGGGCGATCAACAATGAGCAGTTCTTC. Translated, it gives CASSPRGAINNEQFF.

CDR3 region: CASSQGGGGTGIYEQYF. The CDR3 DNA reads as TGCGCCAGCAGCCAAGGAGGGGGAGGGACAGGGATCTACGAGCAGTACTTC. The V gene is TRBV4-3, the J gene TRBJ2-7, with TRBD1 matching 9 bases. The length of the CDR3 is 17 residues. Losses at the gene ends were 1 base for V and 3 bases for J; bases not matched to a gene: 10. The germline V gene encodes CDR1 LGHNA and CDR2 YSLEER.

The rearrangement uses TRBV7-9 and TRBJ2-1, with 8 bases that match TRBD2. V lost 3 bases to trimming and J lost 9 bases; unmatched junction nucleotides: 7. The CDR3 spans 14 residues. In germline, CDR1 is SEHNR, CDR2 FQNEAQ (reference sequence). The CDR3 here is CASSFSGTRGEQFF. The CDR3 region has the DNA TGTGCCAGCAGCTTTAGCGGGACTCGGGGTGAGCAGTTCTTC.

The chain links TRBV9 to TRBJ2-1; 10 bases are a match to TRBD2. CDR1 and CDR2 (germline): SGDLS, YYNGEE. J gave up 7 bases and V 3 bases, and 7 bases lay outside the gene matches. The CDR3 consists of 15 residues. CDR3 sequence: CASSAPLAGVNEQFF. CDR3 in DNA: TGTGCCAGCAGCGCCCCTCTAGCGGGGGTAAATGAGCAGTTCTTC.

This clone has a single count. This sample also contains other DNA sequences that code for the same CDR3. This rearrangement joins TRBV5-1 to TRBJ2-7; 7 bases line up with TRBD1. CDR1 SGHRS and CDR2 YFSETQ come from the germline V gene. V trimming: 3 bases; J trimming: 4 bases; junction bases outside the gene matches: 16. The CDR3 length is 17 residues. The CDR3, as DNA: TGCGCCAGCAGCTCGGGTCCAACAGGGGCGCACTCTTACGAGCAGTACTTC. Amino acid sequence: CASSSGPTGAHSYEQYF.

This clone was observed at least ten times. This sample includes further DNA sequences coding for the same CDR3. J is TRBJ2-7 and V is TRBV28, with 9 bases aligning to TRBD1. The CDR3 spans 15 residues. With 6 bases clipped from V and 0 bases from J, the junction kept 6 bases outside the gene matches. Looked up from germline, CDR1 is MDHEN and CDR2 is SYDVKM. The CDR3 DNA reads TGTGCCAGCAGCCCCCCGGGACAGGGCTCCTACGAGCAGTACTTC. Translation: CASSPPGQGSYEQYF.

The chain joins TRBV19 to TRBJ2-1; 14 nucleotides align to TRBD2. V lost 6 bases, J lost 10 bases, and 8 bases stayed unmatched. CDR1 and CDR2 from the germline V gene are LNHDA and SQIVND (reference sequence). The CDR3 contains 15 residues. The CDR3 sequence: CASSKTSGGAWEQFF. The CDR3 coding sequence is TGTGCCAGTAGCAAGACTAGCGGGGGGGCCTGGGAGCAGTTCTTC.

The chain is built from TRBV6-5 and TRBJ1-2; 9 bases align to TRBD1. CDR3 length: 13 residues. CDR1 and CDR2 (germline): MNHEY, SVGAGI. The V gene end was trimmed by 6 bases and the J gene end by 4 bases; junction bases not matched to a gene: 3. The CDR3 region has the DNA TGTGCCAGCAGCCGGACAGGGGCCTATGGCTACACCTTC. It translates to CASSRTGAYGYTF.

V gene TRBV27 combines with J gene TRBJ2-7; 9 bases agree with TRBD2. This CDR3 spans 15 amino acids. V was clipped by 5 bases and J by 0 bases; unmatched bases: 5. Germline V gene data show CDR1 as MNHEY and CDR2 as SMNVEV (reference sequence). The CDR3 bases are TGTGCCAGCAGTCCGCTTAGCGGGAGCTCCTACGAGCAGTACTTC. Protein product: CASSPLSGSSYEQYF.